The 3 T cell receptor beta chains listed next were all sequenced from one sample in a study of T cells in Graves' hyperthyroidism and ophthalmopathy. TCR beta CDR3 region amplification was performed from RNA transcripts. HTBI primers were the set used in a first-round RT-PCR of the TCR CDR3. From the multiplex PCR reads, TCRdb called clonotypes with MiXCR, one entry per CDR3 protein. The data contain approximately 600,000 distinct CDR3 sequences, around 20% of them singletons. The sample comprised blood. These receptors were taken from a man younger than 45 with Graves' ophthalmopathy.

Turning to this clonotype: Mismatch with germline at one junction end may stem from a read error. The V gene is TRBV7-3, the J gene TRBJ2-6; 12 nucleotides align to TRBD1. The CDR3 consists of 19 residues. Germline CDR1 and CDR2: SGHTA and FQGTGA. The chain's CDR3 is CAGSHGTGGISAGANVLTF. The CDR3 region has the DNA TGTGCCGGCAGCCATGGGACAGGGGGCATCAGTGCTGGGGCCAACGTCCTGACTTTC.

V usage is TRBV11-2 and J usage is TRBJ2-1, with D maybe TRBD2 (6 bases). The V end lost 5 bases, the J end lost 0 bases, and 14 bases lay between the germline ends. The germline V gene encodes CDR1 SGHAT and CDR2 FQNNGV. The CDR3 is 16 amino acids. The CDR3 nucleotides are TGTGCCAGCAGCGCGGGGCAAAGATCCTCCTACAATGAGCAGTTCTTC. Translated: CASSAGQRSSYNEQFF.

Ten or more counts support this clonotype. The chain is built from TRBV28 and TRBJ2-7; 10 bases are shared with TRBD2. This CDR3 comprises 16 residues. Germline-derived CDR1 and CDR2 are MDHEN and SYDVKM. V gave up 2 bases and J gave up 0 bases; unmatched junction bases: 4. As DNA, the CDR3 is TGTGCCAGCAGTTTAAAGCTAGCGGGAGACTCCTACGAGCAGTACTTC. This gives the protein CASSLKLAGDSYEQYF.